A selection of T cell receptor beta chains follows, all from one sample in a study of monozygotic twins with inflammatory bowel disease. TCRdb derives one entry per CDR3 protein from the 5' RACE reads, leaving out DNA. Across 300,000 to 450,000 distinct CDR3 sequences, the top ten clones capture around 2.6% of the sample. Material for sequencing was blood. The receptor set was obtained from a human donor with ulcerative colitis or Crohn's disease, or a healthy co-twin of an affected twin (not recorded which). The CDR3 runs from the conserved cysteine through the conserved F or W. Each record gives: J gene, V gene, CDR3 protein.

J: TRBJ2-2
V: TRBV12-5
CDR3: CASSGLVAGYTGELFF

J: TRBJ1-4
V: TRBV6-2/TRBV6-3
CDR3: CASSYSGTAGEKLFF

J: TRBJ1-2
V: TRBV27
CDR3: CASSSLPGRINYGYTF

J: TRBJ1-5
V: TRBV2
CDR3: CASRRGQGNQPQHF

J: TRBJ1-3
V: TRBV7-9
CDR3: CASSYLGEHTIYF

J: TRBJ1-6
V: TRBV14
CDR3: CASSQDPHRTGYNSPLHF

J: TRBJ2-5
V: TRBV7-2
CDR3: CASSLVASGGPKETQYF

J: TRBJ2-1
V: TRBV24-1
CDR3: CATSALGQGILNEQFF

J: TRBJ2-3
V: TRBV5-5
CDR3: CASSPASTQYF

J: TRBJ1-2
V: TRBV24-1
CDR3: CATSAGLYGYTF

J: TRBJ2-3
V: TRBV4-2
CDR3: CASSQDQGQGGGGDTDTQYF

J: TRBJ2-4
V: TRBV7-8
CDR3: CASSPQGALAKNIQYF

J: TRBJ1-1
V: TRBV21-1
CDR3: CASSNKCPPRRPEAFF

J: TRBJ2-3
V: TRBV24-1
CDR3: CATRDGREDTQYF

J: TRBJ1-2
V: TRBV19
CDR3: CASIGQGRIYGYTF

J: TRBJ2-2
V: TRBV7-9
CDR3: CASRRAGTGLPGELFF